This T cell receptor beta chain was identified during a study of T cell responses to AZD1222 COVID-19 vaccine. In germline, CDR1 is KGHSH, CDR2 LQKENI. The junction had 10 bases not matched to a gene; V was cut back by 3 bases and J by 5 bases. CDR3 length: 16 amino acids. A remark on this clone: What it binds is not known.

Overall study findings and caveats: Elevations in Spike-specific TCR breadth and depth followed administration of two AZD1222 doses. Researchers report vaccine-associated CD4 TCRs spanning spike, with dominance at 160-218 and 743-854.

The assay was immunoSEQ multiplex PCR, and TCRdb's table has in-frame clones only and misses some. The sample yields 100,000 to 150,000 clones, about 90% seen once. Sample: peripheral blood, taken on day 0 of AZD1222 vaccination. This clonotype originated in an adult in good health. The chain links TRBV18 to TRBJ2-4; 7 bases are shared with TRBD1. The CDR3 DNA reads TGTGCCAGCTCACCCAACCCCGGGACAGACGAAAACATTCAGTACTTC. Its translation is CASSPNPGTDENIQYF.